This T cell receptor (beta chain) was observed in a study of cytomegalovirus exposure and HLA in healthy donors. This clone was recorded once. Additional DNA sequences in this sample encode the identical CDR3. Looked up from germline, CDR1 is MNHNY and CDR2 is SVGAGI (reference sequence). V was clipped by 6 bases and J by 3 bases, with 14 bases between them. The CDR3 length is 14 residues. The PCR was carried out with 60 Vbeta primers and 13 Jbeta primers. Sequencing was performed with immunoSEQ multiplex PCR; in TCRdb, only in-frame clones are kept and a portion is missing. The profile shows about 160,000 clones, about 75% of them singletons.

The chain links TRBV6-6 to TRBJ1-2; D not certain. The source of this sequence is a female donor in good health and CMV-seronegative. The sequenced sample was PBMCs. The CDR3 protein is CASSAPGKDYGYTF. Written as DNA, the CDR3 is TGTGCCAGCAGCGCCCCGGGGAAGGACTATGGCTACACCTTC.